The 18 T cell receptor beta chains presented below share a single source sample, sequenced in a study of early T cells in non-severe SARS-CoV-2 infection. MiXCR, run by TCRdb on the 5' RACE reads, gives a single entry per CDR3 protein. Of some 59,000 distinct CDR3 sequences listed, 8.7% are singletons. The source material was whole blood, sampled at baseline. Source of these receptors: an adult who was a healthcare worker with PCR-confirmed SARS-CoV-2 infection or an uninfected control (not recorded which).

This clonotype has more than one count but fewer than ten. The chain employs TRBV10-3 and TRBJ2-3; D tentatively fits TRBD1 or TRBD2 (5 bases each). Per germline, CDR1 ENHRY and CDR2 SYGVKD. There are 15 residues in the CDR3. V was shortened by 7 bases and J by 0 bases, with 14 bases between the two germline ends. CDR3 DNA: TGTGCCATCAAGCCGGGGACGATGAGCACAGATACGCAGTATTTT. It is translated as CAIKPGTMSTDTQYF.

The V and J genes are TRBV7-9 and TRBJ1-1, with D hard to call. V lost 5 bases and J 4 bases, leaving 11 bases between the germline ends. Germline V gives CDR1 SEHNR, CDR2 FQNEAQ (reference sequence). The CDR3 spans 13 residues. The CDR3 loop is CASSRMGATEAFF. As DNA, the CDR3 is TGTGCCAGCAGCAGAATGGGAGCCACTGAAGCTTTCTTT.

This clonotype has only a few counts. The J gene is TRBJ1-3, the V gene TRBV3-1; D is uncertain. This CDR3 region has 15 residues. Germline lookup yields CDR1 LGHDT and CDR2 YNNKEL (reference sequence). V lost 0 bases to trimming and J lost 0 bases, with 6 bases between them. CDR3 bases: TGTGCCAGCAGCCAAGACAGGAGCTCTGGAAACACCATATATTTT. It encodes CASSQDRSSGNTIYF. Variable domain in full (rest from reference TRBV3-1 and TRBJ1-3): DTAVSQTPKYLVTQMGNDKSIKCEQNLGHDTMYWYKQDSKKFLKIMFSYNNKELIINETVPNRFSPKSPDKAHLNLHINSLELGDSAVYFCASSQDRSSGNTIYFGEGSWLTVV.

This clonotype was detected ten times or more. This chain links TRBV12-3 or TRBV12-4 with TRBJ2-7, with D perhaps matching TRBD1 (6 bases). CDR3 length: 16 residues. V lost 4 bases to trimming and J lost 2 bases, with 18 bases between them. The CDR3 here is CASSSPDSPHPYEQYF. CDR3 nucleotide sequence: TGTGCCAGCAGTTCCCCGGACAGTCCTCACCCCTACGAGCAGTACTTC.

Ten or more counts support this clonotype. The DNA of the CDR3 is TGTGCCAGCAGGAGGGACAGAGGGGCGAGGGAGCTGTTTTTT. Protein product: CASRRDRGARELFF. The chain combines TRBV6-5 with TRBJ2-2; TRBD1 matches 7 bases. The J segment lost 9 bases and the V segment lost 6 bases, leaving 10 bases of the junction unmatched. There are 14 residues in the CDR3. CDR1 and CDR2 (germline): MNHEY, SVGAGI.

This clonotype was detected a few times. The chain employs TRBV20-1 and TRBJ1-4, with TRBD1 matching over 11 bases. J was trimmed by 3 bases and V by 6 bases; bases with no gene match: 6. Germline CDR1 and CDR2: DFQATT and SNEGSKA (reference sequence). The CDR3 is made up of 15 amino acids. Here the CDR3 reads CSADGQGAANEKLFF. CDR3 DNA: TGCAGTGCGGACGGACAGGGGGCGGCTAATGAAAAACTGTTTTTT.

This clonotype showed up just a few times. V usage is TRBV20-1 and J usage is TRBJ1-5; D remains ambiguous. V was cut by 3 bases and J by 0 bases, with 9 bases left in between. Germline CDR1 DFQATT, CDR2 SNEGSKA (reference sequence). There are 14 residues in the CDR3. This chain's CDR3 is CSASAQLSNQPQHF. The CDR3 coding sequence is TGCAGTGCTAGTGCGCAGCTTAGCAATCAGCCCCAGCATTTT.

This clonotype has only a few counts. The gene calls are TRBV20-1 and TRBJ2-7; no definite D call. This CDR3 is 9 amino acids long. Germline values: CDR1 DFQATT, CDR2 SNEGSKA (reference sequence). V gave up 4 bases and J gave up 6 bases, with 4 bases separating them. This CDR3 reads CSAKREQYF. CDR3 bases: TGCAGTGCTAAGCGCGAGCAGTACTTC.

This clonotype was observed a few times. The gene calls are TRBV5-1 and TRBJ1-1; TRBD1 might be the D (5 bases). Trimming left V 2 bases short and J 5 bases short, with 13 bases between. CDR3 length: 14 residues. Germline V gene data show CDR1 as SGHRS and CDR2 as YFSETQ. This CDR3 is CASSLRPGQTEAFF. CDR3 coding DNA: TGCGCCAGCAGCTTAAGGCCAGGGCAAACTGAAGCTTTCTTT.

This clonotype was picked up many times. The chain has TRBV3-1 and TRBJ2-3; 9 positions match TRBD1. The germline V gene has CDR1 LGHDT and CDR2 YNNKEL (reference sequence). V lost 2 bases and J lost 5; bases outside the gene matches: 8. The CDR3 contains 16 residues. In DNA, the CDR3 is TGTGCCAGCAGCCAACAAGGGACAGGGAGGAAAGATACGCAGTATTTT. Protein sequence: CASSQQGTGRKDTQYF.

This clonotype was found a few times. J is TRBJ2-7 and V is TRBV20-1, with 9 bases lining up with TRBD2. This CDR3 comprises 14 residues. J was trimmed by 0 bases and V by 1 base; bases with no gene match: 1. In germline, CDR1 is DFQATT, CDR2 SNEGSKA (reference sequence). For the CDR3, the DNA is TGCAGTGCTAGAGGCGGGAGGGTCTCCTACGAGCAGTACTTC. Amino acid sequence: CSARGGRVSYEQYF.

The CDR3 sequence: CASSMSTDTQYF. The CDR3 DNA is TGTGCCAGCAGCATGAGCACAGATACGCAGTATTTT. The rearrangement uses TRBV7-3 and TRBJ2-3, with D hard to call. CDR1 and CDR2 (germline): SGHTA, FQGTGA. The CDR3 loop spans 12 amino acids. V was shortened by 5 bases and J by 0 bases, with 3 bases between the two germline ends.

The chain employs TRBV30 and TRBJ1-1; D remains unclear. Trimming stripped 0 bases from V and 1 base from J, with 9 bases between. Germline V gene sequence: CDR1 GTSNPN, CDR2 SVGIG (reference sequence). This CDR3 comprises 14 residues. The CDR3 bases are TGTGCCTGGAGTGTATTTGGGCAGAACACTGAAGCTTTCTTT. This gives the protein CAWSVFGQNTEAFF.

This clonotype occurred a few times. The V gene is TRBV5-1, the J gene TRBJ2-2; D gene unclear. Looked up from germline, CDR1 is SGHRS and CDR2 is YFSETQ. Trimming stripped 0 bases from V and 2 bases from J, with 2 bases between. The CDR3 loop spans 13 amino acids. CDR3 loop: CASSLDNTGELFF. The CDR3 DNA sequence: TGCGCCAGCAGCTTGGATAACACCGGGGAGCTGTTTTTT.

This clonotype was observed at least ten times. Compared with germline, one end of the junction differs, possibly owing to a read error. The chain links TRBV12-3 or TRBV12-4 to TRBJ1-5, with 7 bases fitting TRBD1. The CDR3 is 15 amino acids. The DNA of the CDR3 is TGTGCCAGCAGATTAGGGACAGCGGGCAATCAGCCCCAGCATTTT. This sequence encodes CASRLGTAGNQPQHF.

The chain combines TRBV19 with TRBJ1-6, with 8 bases that match TRBD1. The CDR3 spans 19 residues. The V gene's germline CDR1 is LNHDA and CDR2 SQIVND (reference sequence). Trimming took 5 bases from V and 14 from J; bases not matched to a gene: 26. The CDR3 here is CASSFLSDRGRLTPSSLHF. CDR3 in DNA: TGTGCCAGTAGTTTCCTTTCCGACAGGGGCCGCTTAACCCCCTCGTCCCTCCACTTT.

The chain has TRBV7-6 and TRBJ2-3, with 7 bases fitting TRBD2. CDR1 and CDR2 from the germline V gene are SGHVS and FNYEAQ. The CDR3 consists of 18 residues. The V and J ends lost 0 bases and 0 bases, in that order; junction bases with no gene match: 9. CDR3 sequence reads: CASSLARLAASSTDTQYF. CDR3 sequence (DNA): TGTGCCAGCAGCTTAGCGCGGCTAGCGGCCTCTAGCACAGATACGCAGTATTTT. Supplemented by reference TRBV7-6 and TRBJ2-3, the full variable domain reads GAGVSQSPRYKVTKRGQDVALRCDPISGHVSLYWYRQALGQGPEFLTYFNYEAQQDKSGLPNDRFSAERPEGSISTLTIQRTEQRDSAMYRCASSLARLAASSTDTQYFGPGTRLTVL.

This clonotype was observed at least ten times. This chain uses TRBV18 with TRBJ2-3; D is ambiguous. V lost 3 bases and J lost 2, with 3 bases in between. This CDR3 region has 12 residues. Germline V gene sequence: CDR1 KGHSH, CDR2 LQKENI. CDR3 sequence (DNA): TGTGCCAGCTCACCGTACACAGATACGCAGTATTTT. Amino acids: CASSPYTDTQYF.